This entry describes one T cell receptor beta chain. Possible read error: a much larger clone is one base away. Germline V gene data show CDR1 as SQVTM and CDR2 as ANQGSEA. The CDR3 consists of 11 residues. The data stem from a study of T cells in Graves' hyperthyroidism and ophthalmopathy. The study left out patients who had uncontrolled infection, other autoimmune disease, pregnancy or lactation. Cells are PBMCs isolated from 10 ml of fresh blood. The investigators amplified TCR beta CDR3 regions from RNA transcripts. A first-round RT-PCR of the TCR CDR3 used the HTBI primer set. TCRdb reprocessed the multiplex PCR reads with MiXCR, giving one entry per CDR3 protein. The sample shows 750,000 to 950,000 distinct CDR3 sequences, around 39% of them seen only once.

The sequenced material came from blood. The genes are TRBV29-1 and TRBJ2-2; tentatively, D is TRBD2 (5 bases). The clonotype comes from a young man with Graves' hyperthyroidism. This CDR3 reads CTDSSTGKLFF. For the CDR3, the DNA is TGCACCGACTCGTCCACCGGGAAGCTGTTTTTT.